What follows are 20 T cell receptor beta chains derived from one specimen sequenced in a study of regulatory and conventional T cells in RAG deficiency. Produced via immunoSEQ multiplex PCR; TCRdb's table is partial and in-frame only. The profile shows 25,000 to 35,000 clones, 70% to 90% of them singletons. These same data were also listed under a study on regulatory T cells. Turning to that study: The PCR used 52 TRBV and 13 TRBJ primers.

What was sequenced was CD8+ T cells sorted from blood. These TCRs come from a human donor in good health.

The chain is built from TRBV19 and TRBJ2-3; D is perhaps TRBD2 (6 bases). The germline V gene encodes CDR1 LNHDA and CDR2 SQIVND (reference sequence). This CDR3 comprises 15 residues. Trimming stripped 3 bases from V and 0 bases from J, with 10 bases between. The CDR3 DNA reads TGTGCCAGTAGTATTGGAGGGTGGAGCACAGATACGCAGTATTTT. Translating gives CASSIGGWSTDTQYF.

This chain links TRBV11-2 with TRBJ2-5, with D tentatively TRBD1 (6 bases). The CDR3 covers 14 residues. The germline V gene has CDR1 SGHAT and CDR2 FQNNGV. V lost 2 bases, J lost 2 bases, and 9 bases lay in between. The CDR3: CASSLWTAQETQYF. The CDR3 nucleotides are TGTGCCAGCAGCTTATGGACAGCGCAAGAGACCCAGTACTTC.

This chain joins TRBV10-2 and TRBJ2-5, with 9 bases that match TRBD2. V gave up 10 bases and J gave up 2 bases; unmatched junction bases: 11. The germline V gene encodes CDR1 WSHSY and CDR2 SAAADI. There are 15 residues in the CDR3. This chain's CDR3 is CATQGATSGQETQYF. Here the CDR3 DNA reads TGCGCCACCCAGGGAGCGACTAGCGGACAAGAGACCCAGTACTTC.

The rearrangement links TRBV10-2 to TRBJ2-5; 8 bases align to TRBD2. Losses at the gene ends were 6 bases for V and 2 bases for J; bases not matched to a gene: 5. The CDR3 contains 14 residues. Germline-derived CDR1 and CDR2 are WSHSY and SAAADI. The CDR3: CASRLAGLQETQYF. The CDR3 region has the DNA TGCGCCAGCAGGCTAGCGGGTTTACAAGAGACCCAGTACTTC.

The J gene is TRBJ2-2, the V gene TRBV30; 9 nucleotides align to TRBD2. J lost 7 bases, V lost 4 bases, and 4 bases had no gene match. Germline CDR1 and CDR2: GTSNPN and SVGIG (reference sequence). CDR3 length equals 13 residues. The CDR3: CAWKPSGVGELFF. CDR3 in DNA: TGTGCCTGGAAGCCTAGCGGGGTCGGGGAGCTGTTTTTT.

The V and J genes are TRBV11-2 and TRBJ2-7; TRBD1 matches 8 bases. This CDR3 region has 14 residues. Trimming removed 5 bases from V and 2 bases from J; junction bases left unmatched: 5. The V gene's germline CDR1 is SGHAT and CDR2 FQNNGV. The CDR3 protein is CASSETGEPYEQYF. The CDR3 coding sequence is TGTGCCAGCAGCGAGACAGGGGAACCCTACGAGCAGTACTTC.

As regards this clone: Germline is not matched at one junction end, which may reflect a read error. V gene TRBV7-7 combines with J gene TRBJ2-3; 8 nucleotides align to TRBD2. CDR1 and CDR2 from the germline V gene are SSHAT and FNYEAQ (reference sequence). This CDR3 spans 12 amino acids. The CDR3 here is CASSGGGDAQYF. DNA for the CDR3: TGTGCTAGCAGCGGGGGCGGGGATGCGCAGTATTTT.

This clone was seen a single time. The gene calls are TRBV25-1 and TRBJ2-2, with D possibly matching TRBD2 (6 bases). The CDR3 extends over 17 amino acids. V was trimmed by 1 base and J by 2 bases, leaving 14 bases between them. Looked up from germline, CDR1 is MGHDK and CDR2 is SYGVNS. CDR3: CASSEWRGRTNTGELFF. CDR3 DNA sequence: TGTGCCAGCAGTGAATGGAGGGGTAGGACCAACACCGGGGAGCTGTTTTTT. The whole variable domain, remainder taken from reference TRBV25-1 and TRBJ2-2, is EADIYQTPRYLVIGTGKKITLECSQTMGHDKMYWYQQDPGMELHLIHYSYGVNSTEKGDLSSESTVSRIRTEHFPLTLESARPSHTSQYLCASSEWRGRTNTGELFFGEGSRLTVL.

The chain joins TRBV4-1 to TRBJ1-5; D perhaps matches TRBD1 (5 bases). CDR3 length: 14 residues. Germline CDR1 MGHRA, CDR2 YSYEKL. Trimming left V 1 base short and J 5 bases short, with 9 bases between. The CDR3 sequence: CASSQGRGDQPQHF. DNA of the CDR3: TGCGCCAGCAGCCAAGGTAGAGGGGATCAGCCCCAGCATTTT.

The V and J genes are TRBV7-8 and TRBJ2-2, with unresolved D. With 1 base removed from V and 1 base from J, the gap between germline ends came to 10 bases. Germline V gene lookup returns CDR1 SGHVS and CDR2 FQNEAQ. This CDR3 region has 16 residues. The CDR3 reads CASSLGSRKNTGELFF. CDR3 in DNA: TGTGCCAGCAGCTTAGGGTCCAGGAAGAACACCGGGGAGCTGTTTTTT.

The rearrangement joins TRBV20-1 to TRBJ1-2; D remains ambiguous. V lost 0 bases and J 5 bases, leaving 4 bases between the germline ends. The CDR3 is 11 residues long. Germline values: CDR1 DFQATT, CDR2 SNEGSKA (reference sequence). The CDR3 region is CSAREGYGYTF. CDR3 coding DNA: TGCAGTGCTAGAGAAGGTTATGGCTACACCTTC.

The chain is built from TRBV5-4 and TRBJ2-7; D might be TRBD1 (5 bases). This CDR3 has 12 residues. Trimming removed 4 bases at V and 6 bases at J, with 11 bases between. Germline V gene sequence: CDR1 SGHNT, CDR2 YYREEE (reference sequence). Here the CDR3 reads CASSPEGVEQYF. CDR3 nucleotide sequence: TGTGCCAGCAGCCCGGAAGGGGTCGAGCAGTACTTC.

The V gene is TRBV5-4, the J gene TRBJ2-1, with D hard to call. The CDR3 runs to 11 residues. CDR1 SGHNT and CDR2 YYREEE come from the germline V gene (reference sequence). Trimming removed 2 bases at V and 7 bases at J, with 4 bases between. The CDR3 protein is CASSLNNEQFF. CDR3 DNA sequence: TGTGCCAGCAGCTTAAATAATGAGCAGTTCTTC.

This rearrangement joins TRBV10-3 to TRBJ2-7, with 8 bases lining up with TRBD1. The CDR3 is 15 residues long. Germline assignment: CDR1 ENHRY and CDR2 SYGVKD. V gave up 4 bases and J gave up 2 bases; unmatched junction bases: 7. CDR3 coding DNA: TGTGCCATCAGTGCCACCGGACAGGGTACCTACGAGCAGTACTTC. Amino acid sequence: CAISATGQGTYEQYF.

This clone is classed as medium-sized. The V and J genes are TRBV5-1 and TRBJ2-7; 13 bases fit TRBD2. Germline V CDR1 and CDR2: SGHRS, YFSETQ. CDR3 length equals 17 residues. V lost 7 bases to trimming and J lost 2 bases; unmatched junction nucleotides: 12. CDR3 nucleotides: TGCGCCAGCCGTTTCACTAGCGGGAGGGCCGTAACCTACGAGCAGTACTTC. Residues: CASRFTSGRAVTYEQYF.

The chain recombines TRBV11-1 with TRBJ1-1; TRBD1 is a possible D gene (5 bases). There are 11 residues in the CDR3. Germline CDR1 reads SGHAT; CDR2 reads FQDESV (reference sequence). V was shortened by 6 bases and J by 8 bases, with 10 bases between the two germline ends. CDR3 nucleotide sequence: TGTGCCAGCAGTCTCAGGGAAGAAGCTTTCTTT. This translates into CASSLREEAFF. Based on the CDR3 plus reference TRBV11-1 and TRBJ1-1, the full variable domain is EAEVAQSPRYKITEKSQAVAFWCDPISGHATLYWYRQILGQGPELLVQFQDESVVDDSQLPKDRFSAERLKGVDSTLKIQPAELGDSAMYLCASSLREEAFFGQGTRLTVV.

J is TRBJ1-1 and V is TRBV11-2; D unresolved. The germline V gene has CDR1 SGHAT and CDR2 FQNNGV. The CDR3 is 13 amino acids. V dropped 8 bases and J dropped 0 bases, with 10 bases sitting between them. In DNA, the CDR3 is TGTGCCAGCCTGACGGATATGAACACTGAAGCTTTCTTT. As protein: CASLTDMNTEAFF.

The chain couples TRBV6-5 to TRBJ1-5; TRBD1 matches 9 bases. V shed 8 bases, J shed 5 bases, and the junction held 4 bases outside the gene matches. This CDR3 has 13 residues. Germline values: CDR1 MNHEY, CDR2 SVGAGI. The CDR3 loop is CASGDRVDQPQHF. CDR3 in DNA: TGTGCCAGCGGGGACAGGGTCGATCAGCCCCAGCATTTT.

The V and J genes are TRBV27 and TRBJ1-1; 7 bases agree with TRBD1. Germline V lookup: CDR1 MNHEY, CDR2 SMNVEV (reference sequence). J was trimmed by 5 bases and V by 5 bases; bases with no gene match: 14. This CDR3 comprises 16 residues. CDR3 region: CASSPHLGTAITEAFF. CDR3 coding DNA: TGTGCCAGCAGTCCACACCTCGGGACAGCGATAACTGAAGCTTTCTTT.

This sequence joins TRBV4-1 and TRBJ2-5, with 7 bases fitting TRBD1. CDR1 MGHRA and CDR2 YSYEKL come from the germline V gene. The V gene end was trimmed by 4 bases and the J gene end by 2 bases; junction bases not matched to a gene: 4. This CDR3 has 14 residues. CDR3 region: CASSRTDRQETQYF. In nucleotides, the CDR3 is TGCGCCAGCAGCCGAACGGACAGGCAAGAGACCCAGTACTTC.